This is a list of T cell receptor beta chains from one sample in a study of blood T cell repertoires in COVID-19. Profiling relied on immunoSEQ multiplex PCR, and the TCRdb table lists in-frame clones only, not all of them. The sample comprises roughly 180,000 clones, 60% to 85% of which are singletons, and roughly 17% rests with the top ten. Sequenced material: peripheral blood. The receptors were sampled from a man aged 55 to 70 with active or convalescent COVID-19. CDR3s include the opening cysteine and the closing phenylalanine or tryptophan. D genes are given only for firm matches. Only some rows state a clone size, as once, few, many or a class for expanded clones.

D	V	J	size	CDR3
TRBD1	TRBV3-1/TRBV3-2	TRBJ1-2	-	CASSFTWDSSIYNYGYTF
TRBD2	TRBV19	TRBJ2-1	-	CASSTGTRWYNEQFF
-	TRBV5-1	TRBJ2-5	-	CASKARETQYF
-	TRBV19	TRBJ1-5	-	CASTLTHRVYQPQHF
-	TRBV5-1	TRBJ2-7	-	CASSKGTTSYEQYF
TRBD1	TRBV6-5	TRBJ2-7	-	CASSPPGTASYEQYF
TRBD2	TRBV5-1	TRBJ2-5	-	CASRGTSGQRETQYF
-	TRBV7-3	TRBJ1-1	-	CASSFSGQTEAFF
-	TRBV6-5	TRBJ2-1	-	CASSYSRQRSYNEQFF
TRBD1	TRBV19	TRBJ1-1	-	CASSMGQGAGNTEAFF
TRBD1	TRBV7-8	TRBJ2-7	-	CASSSGQGAEEQYF
-	TRBV27	TRBJ1-5	-	CASSFGTNSNQPQHF
TRBD1	TRBV9	TRBJ1-3	-	CASSEGQPSGNTIYF
TRBD1	TRBV7-9	TRBJ2-3	-	CASSLVPSDRGTDTQYF
TRBD1	TRBV7-2	TRBJ1-5	-	CASSRDRAYQPQHF
TRBD1	TRBV19	TRBJ2-1	once	CATIRQGIDNEQFF
TRBD1	TRBV7-3	TRBJ2-3	-	CASSLGTGRSADTQYF
-	TRBV7-8	TRBJ1-2	-	CASSHSLSGRRYGYTF
-	TRBV28	TRBJ1-5	-	CAVGGPQHF
TRBD2	TRBV6-5	TRBJ2-4	-	CASRSGLAENIQYF
-	TRBV11-2	TRBJ2-3	-	CASSLERESDTQYF
-	TRBV28	TRBJ2-2	-	CASRAPRGNTGELFF
TRBD2	TRBV28	TRBJ2-5	few	CASSPLAGEGWTQYF
TRBD2	TRBV30	TRBJ2-1	-	CAWGVPLRDYSNEQFF
TRBD2	TRBV9	TRBJ2-3	once	CASSDGTSSTDTQYF
TRBD2	TRBV7-2	TRBJ2-3	-	CASSSQGPLAGAPDTQYF
-	TRBV27	TRBJ2-1	few	CASRKGGNEQFF
TRBD1	TRBV27	TRBJ1-1	-	CASIGMEGARVVTEAFF
-	TRBV4-3	TRBJ2-1	-	CASSQGRGLYNEQFF
TRBD1	TRBV28	TRBJ1-2	-	CASSRAGQGAIGYTF
TRBD1	TRBV7-6	TRBJ1-4	-	CASSRRTGSSGLFF
-	TRBV28	TRBJ2-1	-	CASSHLLLGGEQFF
-	TRBV24-1	TRBJ2-5	-	CATSDLPRSETQYF
TRBD1	TRBV6-5	TRBJ2-7	-	CASRFGTGIAYEQYF
-	TRBV7-8	TRBJ1-5	-	CASSVGTGIWNQPQHF